This T cell receptor beta chain was sequenced for a study of shared clonotypes between healthy human individuals. As for the study in general: Per donor, CD8 memory used one plate, CD8 naive used two, CD4 memory used three and CD4 naive used three. Notes on the study in general: It was observed that 5% to 6.5% of naive CD4 clonotypes were shared across a few donors.

Here immunoSEQ multiplex PCR was the method, and the copy in TCRdb shows in-frame clones only, minus some. Of 800,000 to 1,200,000 clones listed, about 80% are singletons. Germline lookup yields CDR1 SGHRS and CDR2 YFSETQ. The CDR3 covers 15 residues. The ends were cut back, 4 bases at V and 4 bases at J, with 14 bases in the middle. Of note for this clone: Its antigen remains unidentified.

Subsets obtained from CD4+ cells comprised CD45RA+ naive and CD45RA-negative memory cells. The specimen sequenced was memory CD4+ T cells from PBMCs. Subset described: CD45RA-negative fraction. The V and J genes are TRBV5-1 and TRBJ2-2; D possibly matches TRBD1 or TRBD2 (5 bases each). The TCR was taken from a man younger than 35 in good health. Some clones in this sample may be carry-over from other donors' samples. CDR3 DNA sequence: TGCGCCAGCAGCCCCGGGACCGTACCCACCGGGGAGCTGTTTTTT. Protein product: CASSPGTVPTGELFF.